These 3 T cell receptor beta chains were all obtained from the same sample, sequenced in a study of blood T cell repertoires in COVID-19. Produced via immunoSEQ multiplex PCR; TCRdb's table is partial and in-frame only. The sample lists 200,000 to 250,000 clones; 75% to 85% were seen once. The sequenced material came from peripheral blood. The receptors shown here come from a woman of 80 years or more with COVID-19, enrolled during active disease.

V is TRBV15 and J is TRBJ2-2; D is possibly TRBD2 (5 bases). Germline lookup yields CDR1 LNHNV and CDR2 YYDKDF (reference sequence). This CDR3 is built from 15 residues. With 1 base removed from V and 3 bases from J, the gap between germline ends came to 9 bases. CDR3 nucleotides: TGTGCCACCAGCAGAGGGGGAGCGGACACCGGGGAGCTGTTTTTT. It encodes CATSRGGADTGELFF.

V gene TRBV6-6 combines with J gene TRBJ2-2, with 10 bases lining up with TRBD1. Trimming removed 8 bases from V and 3 bases from J; junction bases left unmatched: 9. CDR1 and CDR2 (germline): MNHNY, SVGAGI (reference sequence). This CDR3 has 16 residues. The CDR3 DNA sequence: TGTGCCAGCCAAAGCGGAGGGACAGGGGACACCGGGGAGCTGTTTTTT. Encoded protein: CASQSGGTGDTGELFF.

The genes are TRBV9 and TRBJ2-3; 9 positions match TRBD2. V gave up 2 bases and J gave up 6 bases; unmatched junction bases: 10. From germline, CDR1 is SGDLS and CDR2 YYNGEE. This CDR3 comprises 16 residues. The CDR3 spells CASSVFGGRASDTQYF. CDR3 nucleotides: TGTGCCAGCAGCGTTTTCGGCGGGAGGGCCTCCGATACGCAGTATTTT.